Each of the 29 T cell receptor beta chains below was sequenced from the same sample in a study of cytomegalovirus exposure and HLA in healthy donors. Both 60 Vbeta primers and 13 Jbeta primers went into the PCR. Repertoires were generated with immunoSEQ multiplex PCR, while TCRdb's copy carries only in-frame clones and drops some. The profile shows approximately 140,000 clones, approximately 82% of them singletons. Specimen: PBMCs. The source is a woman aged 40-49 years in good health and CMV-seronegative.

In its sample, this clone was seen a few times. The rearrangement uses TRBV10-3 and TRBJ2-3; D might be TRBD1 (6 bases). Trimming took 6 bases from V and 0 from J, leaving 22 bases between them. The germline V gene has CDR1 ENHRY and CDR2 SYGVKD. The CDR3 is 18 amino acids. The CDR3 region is CAIREPTQTGISTDTQYF. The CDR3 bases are TGTGCCATCAGGGAGCCGACTCAAACAGGGATAAGCACAGATACGCAGTATTTT.

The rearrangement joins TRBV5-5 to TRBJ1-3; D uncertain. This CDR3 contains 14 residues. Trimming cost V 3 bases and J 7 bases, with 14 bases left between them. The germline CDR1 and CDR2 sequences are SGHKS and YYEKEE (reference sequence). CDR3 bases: TGTGCCAGCAGCTGGGCCCTGTTTCCGAACACCATATATTTT. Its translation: CASSWALFPNTIYF. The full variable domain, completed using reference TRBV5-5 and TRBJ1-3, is DAGVTQSPTHLIKTRGQQVTLRCSPISGHKSVSWYQQVLGQGPQFIFQYYEKEERGRGNFPDRFSARQFPNYSSELNVNALLLGDSALYLCASSWALFPNTIYFGEGSWLTVV.

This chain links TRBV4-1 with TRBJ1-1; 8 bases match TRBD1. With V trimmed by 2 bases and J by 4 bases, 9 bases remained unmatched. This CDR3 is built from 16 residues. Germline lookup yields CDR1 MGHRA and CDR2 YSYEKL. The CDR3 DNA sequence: TGCGCCAGCAGCCAACTCGCAGGGACAGGTTCCACTGAAGCTTTCTTT. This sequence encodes CASSQLAGTGSTEAFF.

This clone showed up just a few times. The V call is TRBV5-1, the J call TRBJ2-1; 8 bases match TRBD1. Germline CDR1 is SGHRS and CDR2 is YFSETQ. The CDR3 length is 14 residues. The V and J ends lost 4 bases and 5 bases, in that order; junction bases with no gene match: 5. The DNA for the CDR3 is TGCGCCAGCAGCGAATGGACAGGGAACAATGAGCAGTTCTTC. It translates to CASSEWTGNNEQFF.

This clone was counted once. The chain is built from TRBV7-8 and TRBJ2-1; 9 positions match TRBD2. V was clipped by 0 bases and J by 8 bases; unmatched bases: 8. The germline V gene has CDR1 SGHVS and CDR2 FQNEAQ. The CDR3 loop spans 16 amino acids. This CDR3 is CASSLARIAGVDEQFF. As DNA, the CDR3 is TGTGCCAGCAGCTTAGCTAGAATAGCGGGAGTAGATGAGCAGTTCTTC.

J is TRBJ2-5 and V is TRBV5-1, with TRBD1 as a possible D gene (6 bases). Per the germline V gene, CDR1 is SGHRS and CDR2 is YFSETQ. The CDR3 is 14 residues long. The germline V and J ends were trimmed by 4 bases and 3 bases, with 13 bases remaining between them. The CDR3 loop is CASSLSTGEETQYF. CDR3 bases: TGCGCCAGCAGCCTCTCGACAGGAGAAGAGACCCAGTACTTC.

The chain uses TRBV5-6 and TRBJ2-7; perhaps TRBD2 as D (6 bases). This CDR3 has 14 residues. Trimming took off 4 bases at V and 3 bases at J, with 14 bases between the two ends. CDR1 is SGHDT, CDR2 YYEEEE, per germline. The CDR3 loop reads CASSRGTRLYEQYF. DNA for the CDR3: TGTGCCAGCAGCCGCGGGACTCGACTCTACGAGCAGTACTTC.

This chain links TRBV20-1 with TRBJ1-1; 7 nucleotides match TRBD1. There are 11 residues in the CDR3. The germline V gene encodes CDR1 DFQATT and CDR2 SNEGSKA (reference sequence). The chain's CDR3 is CTLDDRAEAFF. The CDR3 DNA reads TGCACCCTGGACGACAGGGCTGAAGCTTTCTTT.

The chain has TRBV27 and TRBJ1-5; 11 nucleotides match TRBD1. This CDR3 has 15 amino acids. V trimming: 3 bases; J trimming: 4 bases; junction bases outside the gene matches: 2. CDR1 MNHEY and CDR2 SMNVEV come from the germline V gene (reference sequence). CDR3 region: CASSFGQGANQPQHF. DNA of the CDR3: TGTGCCAGCAGTTTTGGACAGGGGGCAAATCAGCCCCAGCATTTT.

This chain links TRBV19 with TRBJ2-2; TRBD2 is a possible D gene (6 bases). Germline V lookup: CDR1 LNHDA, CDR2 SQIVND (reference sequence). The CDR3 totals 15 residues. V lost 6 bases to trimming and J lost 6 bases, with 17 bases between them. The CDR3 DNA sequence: TGTGCCAGTAGATCCGGGACTCGGGGCTCCGGGGAGCTGTTTTTT. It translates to CASRSGTRGSGELFF.

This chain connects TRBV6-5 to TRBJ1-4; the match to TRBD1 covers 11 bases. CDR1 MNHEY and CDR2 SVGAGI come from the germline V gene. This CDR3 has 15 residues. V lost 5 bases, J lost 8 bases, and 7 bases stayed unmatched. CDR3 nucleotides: TGTGCCAGCAGTCGCGGGACAGGGGGAGCAGAAAAACTGTTTTTT. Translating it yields CASSRGTGGAEKLFF.

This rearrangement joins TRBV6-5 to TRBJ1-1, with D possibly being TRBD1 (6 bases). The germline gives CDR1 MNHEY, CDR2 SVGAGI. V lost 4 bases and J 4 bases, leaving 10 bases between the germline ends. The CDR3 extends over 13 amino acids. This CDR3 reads CASSWDKATEAFF. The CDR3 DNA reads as TGTGCCAGCAGTTGGGACAAGGCCACTGAAGCTTTCTTT.

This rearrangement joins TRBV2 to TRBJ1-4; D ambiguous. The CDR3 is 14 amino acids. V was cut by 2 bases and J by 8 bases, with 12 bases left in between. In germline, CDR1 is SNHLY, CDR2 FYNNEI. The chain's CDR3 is CASSEWGREEKLFF. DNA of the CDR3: TGTGCCAGCAGTGAATGGGGTCGGGAAGAAAAACTGTTTTTT.

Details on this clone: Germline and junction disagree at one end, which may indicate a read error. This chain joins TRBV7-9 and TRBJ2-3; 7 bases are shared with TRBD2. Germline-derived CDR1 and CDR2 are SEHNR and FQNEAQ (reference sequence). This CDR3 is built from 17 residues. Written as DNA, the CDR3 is TGTTCCAGCAGCTTAGGACGCGGGGCGGGAGTAGCAGATACGCAGTATTTT. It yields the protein CSSSLGRGAGVADTQYF.

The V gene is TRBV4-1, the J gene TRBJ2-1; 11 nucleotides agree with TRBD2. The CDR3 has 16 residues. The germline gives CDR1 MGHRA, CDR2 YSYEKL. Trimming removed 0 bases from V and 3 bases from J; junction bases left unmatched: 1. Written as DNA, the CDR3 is TGCGCCAGCAGCCAAGAAGGGACTAGCGGCTACAATGAGCAGTTCTTC. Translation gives CASSQEGTSGYNEQFF.

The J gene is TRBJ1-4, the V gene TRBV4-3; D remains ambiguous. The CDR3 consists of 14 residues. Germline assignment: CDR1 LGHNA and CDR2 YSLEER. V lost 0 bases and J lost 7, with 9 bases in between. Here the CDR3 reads CASSQERDGEKLFF. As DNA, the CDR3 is TGCGCCAGCAGCCAAGAGCGGGATGGTGAAAAACTGTTTTTT.

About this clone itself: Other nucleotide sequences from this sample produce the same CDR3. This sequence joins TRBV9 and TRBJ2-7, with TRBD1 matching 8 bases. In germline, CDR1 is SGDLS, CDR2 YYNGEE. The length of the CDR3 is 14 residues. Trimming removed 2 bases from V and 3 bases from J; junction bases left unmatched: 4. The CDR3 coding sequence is TGTGCCAGCAGCGTTGGACAGGGTGACTACGAGCAGTACTTC. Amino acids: CASSVGQGDYEQYF.

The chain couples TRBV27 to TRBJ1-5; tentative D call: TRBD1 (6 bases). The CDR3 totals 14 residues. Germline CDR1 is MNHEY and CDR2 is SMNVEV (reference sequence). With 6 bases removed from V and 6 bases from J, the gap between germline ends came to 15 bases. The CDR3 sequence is CASSDRPMSQPQHF. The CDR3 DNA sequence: TGTGCCAGCAGCGACAGGCCAATGAGTCAGCCCCAGCATTTT.

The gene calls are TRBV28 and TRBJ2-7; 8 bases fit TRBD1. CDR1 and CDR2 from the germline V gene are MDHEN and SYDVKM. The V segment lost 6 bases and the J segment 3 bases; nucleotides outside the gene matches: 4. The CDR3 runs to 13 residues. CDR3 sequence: CASRETGDYEQYF. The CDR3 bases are TGTGCCAGCAGGGAGACAGGGGACTACGAGCAGTACTTC.

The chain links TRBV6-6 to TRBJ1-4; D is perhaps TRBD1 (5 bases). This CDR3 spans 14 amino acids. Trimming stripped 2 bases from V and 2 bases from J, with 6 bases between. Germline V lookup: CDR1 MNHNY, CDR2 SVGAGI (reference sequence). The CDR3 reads CASSYQGTNEKLFF. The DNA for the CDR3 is TGTGCCAGCAGTTACCAGGGTACTAATGAAAAACTGTTTTTT.

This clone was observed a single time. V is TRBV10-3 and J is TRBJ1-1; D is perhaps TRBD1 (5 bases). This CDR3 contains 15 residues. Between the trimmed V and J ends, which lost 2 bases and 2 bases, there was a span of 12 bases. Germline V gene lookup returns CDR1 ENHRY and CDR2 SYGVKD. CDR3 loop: CAISEGQPDNTEAFF. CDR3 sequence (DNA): TGTGCCATCAGTGAGGGACAACCAGACAACACTGAAGCTTTCTTT.

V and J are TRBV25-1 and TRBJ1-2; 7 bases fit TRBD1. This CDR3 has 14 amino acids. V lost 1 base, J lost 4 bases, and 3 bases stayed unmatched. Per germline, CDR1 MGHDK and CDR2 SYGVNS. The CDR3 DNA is TGTGCCAGCAGTGAATTAGGGGGCGCCTATGGCTACACCTTC. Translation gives CASSELGGAYGYTF.

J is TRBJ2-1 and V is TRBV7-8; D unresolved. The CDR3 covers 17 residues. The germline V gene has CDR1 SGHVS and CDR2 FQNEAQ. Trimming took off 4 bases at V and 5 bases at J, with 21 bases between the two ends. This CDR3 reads CASSSRSVSAIHNEQFF. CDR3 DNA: TGTGCCAGCAGCTCACGGTCGGTAAGCGCGATACACAATGAGCAGTTCTTC.

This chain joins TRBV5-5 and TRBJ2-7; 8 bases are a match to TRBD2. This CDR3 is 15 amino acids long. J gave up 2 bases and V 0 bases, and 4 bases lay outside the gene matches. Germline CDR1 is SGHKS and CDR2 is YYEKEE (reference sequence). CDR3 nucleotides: TGTGCCAGCAGCTTGGGCGGGGGGAATCCCTACGAGCAGTACTTC. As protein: CASSLGGGNPYEQYF.

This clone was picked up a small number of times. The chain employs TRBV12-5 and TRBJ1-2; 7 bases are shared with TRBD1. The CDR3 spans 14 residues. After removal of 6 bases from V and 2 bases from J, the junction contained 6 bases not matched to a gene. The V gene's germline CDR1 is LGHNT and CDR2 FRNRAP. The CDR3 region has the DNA TGTGCTAGTGGCCCAAAACAGGGGAACTATGGCTACACCTTC. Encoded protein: CASGPKQGNYGYTF.

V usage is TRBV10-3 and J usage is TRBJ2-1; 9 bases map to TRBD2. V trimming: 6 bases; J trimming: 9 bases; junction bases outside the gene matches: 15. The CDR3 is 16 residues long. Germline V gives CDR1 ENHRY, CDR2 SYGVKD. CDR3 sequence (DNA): TGTGCCATCAGGGGGGTTGGCGGGAGGGCCCTCGCTGAGCAGTTCTTC. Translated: CAIRGVGGRALAEQFF.

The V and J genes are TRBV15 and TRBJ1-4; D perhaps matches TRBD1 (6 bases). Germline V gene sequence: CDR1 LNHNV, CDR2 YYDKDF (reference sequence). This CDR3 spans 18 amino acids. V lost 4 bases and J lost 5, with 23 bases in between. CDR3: CATSIAGTTYEGNEKLFF. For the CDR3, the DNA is TGTGCCACCAGCATCGCCGGGACAACCTATGAGGGCAATGAAAAACTGTTTTTT.

This CDR3 reads CASTIKGDSSYEQYF. CDR3 DNA: TGTGCCAGCACTATTAAGGGGGACAGCTCCTACGAGCAGTACTTC. The chain couples TRBV6-5 to TRBJ2-7; TRBD1 aligns across 7 bases. Per the germline V gene, CDR1 is MNHEY and CDR2 is SVGAGI. With V trimmed by 7 bases and J by 0 bases, 9 bases remained unmatched. The CDR3 covers 15 residues.

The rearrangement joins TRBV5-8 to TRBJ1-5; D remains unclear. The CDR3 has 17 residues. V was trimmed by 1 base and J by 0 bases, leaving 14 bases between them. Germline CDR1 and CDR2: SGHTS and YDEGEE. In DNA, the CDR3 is TGTGCCAGCAGCTTGCGGCCCTCGGGGAATAGCAATCAGCCCCAGCATTTT. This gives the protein CASSLRPSGNSNQPQHF.